The rows below give T cell receptor beta chains drawn from one sample of a study of blood T cell repertoires in COVID-19. The table came from immunoSEQ multiplex PCR; TCRdb's copy has only in-frame clones and leaves some out. The table has around 250,000 clones, 80% to 90% seen once. The sequenced sample consisted of PBMCs or T cells enriched from blood (not recorded which). These receptors came from a woman aged 35 to 49 who had been exposed to COVID-19. The CDR3 runs from the conserved cysteine through the conserved F or W. A D gene is named only where the DNA matches it firmly. Clone size is stated in some rows and not others, as once, few, many or a class when expanded.

clone_size j_call d_call v_call cdr3_aa cdr3_nt
- TRBJ1-5 - TRBV28 CASSSGIGQPQHF TGTGCCAGCAGTTCGGGGATCGGTCAGCCCCAGCATTTT
few TRBJ1-6 - TRBV7-3 CASSLNGGNSPLHF TGTGCCAGCAGCTTAAACGGGGGAAATTCACCCCTCCACTTT
- TRBJ2-1 TRBD1 TRBV10-3 CAIRTGGNEQFF TGTGCCATCAGGACAGGGGGGAATGAGCAGTTCTTC
- TRBJ2-5 - TRBV19 CASSMDRPGEETQYF TGTGCCAGTAGTATGGATCGGCCAGGGGAAGAGACCCAGTACTTC
- TRBJ2-3 - TRBV5-1 CASSLTVGGLAVRTPTDTQYF TGCGCCAGCAGCTTGACAGTCGGGGGGCTAGCGGTGCGTACCCCCACAGATACGCAGTATTTT
once TRBJ2-5 - TRBV5-1 CASSPPYRAARQETQYF TGCGCCAGCAGCCCCCCCTATCGAGCGGCGAGACAAGAGACCCAGTACTTC
- TRBJ1-1 TRBD1 TRBV4-1 CASNPGGGVNTEAFF TGCGCCAGCAACCCAGGGGGCGGGGTTAACACTGAAGCTTTCTTT
- TRBJ2-1 TRBD2 TRBV7-9 CASSPPREAYNEQFF TGTGCCAGCAGCCCCCCCCGGGAGGCCTACAATGAGCAGTTCTTC
- TRBJ1-2 TRBD1 TRBV9 CASSARTGTRDGYTF TGTGCCAGCAGCGCGCGGACAGGGACGAGGGATGGCTACACCTTC
- TRBJ1-1 TRBD1 TRBV6-5 CASSYSPGTDTEAFF TGTGCCAGCAGTTACAGTCCCGGGACAGACACTGAAGCTTTCTTT
- TRBJ2-7 - TRBV4-3 CASSQAPSSGYEQYF TGCGCCAGCAGCCAAGCACCCTCCAGTGGCTACGAGCAGTACTTC
- TRBJ1-4 - TRBV6-5 CASSYVEYEKLFF TGTGCCAGCAGTTACGTCGAGTATGAAAAACTGTTTTTT
few TRBJ1-2 TRBD1 TRBV6-5 CASSRDRANGYTF TGTGCCAGCAGTCGGGACAGGGCTAATGGCTACACCTTC
- TRBJ1-6 - TRBV3-1/TRBV3-2 CASSPGNSPLHF TGTGCCAGCAGCCCGGGAAATTCACCCCTCCACTTT
- TRBJ1-5 - TRBV27 CASSLFWDINQPQHF TGTGCCAGCAGTTTATTTTGGGACATCAATCAGCCCCAGCATTTT
many TRBJ1-5 TRBD1 TRBV6-5 CASSSSTGTGYQPQHF TGTGCCAGCAGTTCCTCTACCGGGACAGGGTATCAGCCCCAGCATTTT
- TRBJ1-4 TRBD1 TRBV3-1/TRBV3-2 CASSLGQGGRPNEKLFF TGTGCCAGCAGCCTCGGACAGGGAGGAAGGCCTAATGAAAAACTGTTTTTT
- TRBJ2-5 TRBD1 TRBV5-1 CASSFSHRGSETQYF TGCGCCAGCAGCTTCTCCCACAGGGGTTCAGAGACCCAGTACTTC
- TRBJ1-5 - TRBV9 CASNRQGRDQPQHF TGTGCCAGCAACCGGCAGGGAAGGGATCAGCCCCAGCATTTT
- TRBJ2-7 - TRBV7-9 CASSLETRGSREQYF TGTGCCAGCAGCTTGGAGACTAGGGGATCGAGGGAGCAGTACTTC
- TRBJ2-1 TRBD2 TRBV4-3 CASSQDRREFDNEQFF TGCGCCAGCAGCCAAGATCGGCGGGAGTTTGACAATGAGCAGTTCTTC
few TRBJ2-7 TRBD1 TRBV29-1 CSVSSDRGHEQYF TGCAGCGTTTCTTCCGACAGGGGCCACGAGCAGTACTTC
- TRBJ1-5 TRBD1 TRBV6-2/TRBV6-3 CASSRAGTGANQPQHF TGTGCCAGCAGTCGGGCCGGGACAGGGGCCAATCAGCCCCAGCATTTT
- TRBJ1-5 - TRBV30 CAWSVSNQPQHF TGTGCCTGGAGTGTCAGTAATCAGCCCCAGCATTTT
- TRBJ2-1 - TRBV7-2 CASSLDVEFYSYNEQFF TGTGCCAGCAGCTTAGACGTAGAATTCTACTCCTACAATGAGCAGTTCTTC
- TRBJ1-2 - TRBV18 CASSPRGGAAVDYGYTF TGTGCCAGCTCACCACGGGGAGGGGCGGCAGTAGACTATGGCTACACCTTC
- TRBJ1-5 TRBD1 TRBV7-2 CASSPDRVPNQPQHF TGTGCCAGCAGCCCCGACAGGGTCCCCAATCAGCCCCAGCATTTT
- TRBJ2-7 TRBD1 TRBV4-2 CASSQDYSGQGFYEQYF TGTGCCAGCAGCCAAGATTATTCGGGACAGGGATTTTACGAGCAGTACTTC
- TRBJ2-1 - TRBV11-2 CASSLSSLEQFF TGTGCCAGCAGCTTATCGTCTCTTGAGCAGTTCTTC
- TRBJ1-5 - TRBV2 CASRGGTANQPQHF TGTGCCAGCAGGGGAGGGACGGCTAATCAGCCCCAGCATTTT
- TRBJ1-2 - TRBV18 CASSGYQGNRDGYTF TGTGCCAGCTCGGGATACCAAGGGAACAGGGATGGCTACACCTTC
few TRBJ1-6 - TRBV7-2 CASSLLQYNSPLHF TGTGCCAGCAGCTTACTACAGTATAATTCACCCCTCCACTTT
- TRBJ1-2 TRBD1 TRBV6-2/TRBV6-3 CASSSGQTAVYGYTF TGTGCCAGCAGTTCGGGACAGACAGCCGTCTATGGCTACACCTTC
- TRBJ2-6 - TRBV4-3 CASSPLEGSGANVLTF TGCGCCAGCAGCCCCCTTGAGGGCTCTGGGGCCAACGTCCTGACTTTC
- TRBJ1-5 TRBD1 TRBV28 CASNPTGVSNQPQHF TGTGCCAGCAATCCGACAGGGGTTAGCAATCAGCCCCAGCATTTT
few TRBJ1-3 - TRBV19 CASSIAPGSGNTIYF TGTGCCAGTAGTATAGCCCCAGGGTCTGGAAACACCATATATTTT
- TRBJ2-1 TRBD2 TRBV19 CASSSSGGFRSNEQFF TGTGCCAGTAGTTCTAGCGGGGGCTTTAGAAGCAATGAGCAGTTCTTC
once TRBJ2-1 TRBD1 TRBV3-1/TRBV3-2 CASSQFRQGAVEQFF TGTGCCAGCAGCCAATTTAGACAGGGTGCGGTTGAGCAGTTCTTC
- TRBJ2-2 - TRBV7-3 CASSYLGGNTGELFF TGTGCCAGCAGCTACCTGGGGGGGAACACCGGGGAGCTGTTTTTT
- TRBJ1-2 - TRBV28 CASRLTGSYYGYTF TGTGCCAGCAGATTAACAGGTTCTTACTATGGCTACACCTTC
- TRBJ1-6 - TRBV2 CASNRYRGARGVPNYSPLHF TGTGCCAGCAATCGATATAGGGGCGCCCGCGGAGTCCCGAATTATTCACCCCTCCACTTT